This is a list of T cell receptor beta chains from one sample in a study of blood T cell repertoires in COVID-19. The method was immunoSEQ multiplex PCR; TCRdb's version includes in-frame clones alone and lacks a portion of them. The sample holds roughly 320,000 clones, 89% seen once. The sample was peripheral blood. These receptors were obtained from a woman in her 30s with COVID-19, enrolled during active disease. Both conserved end residues are part of each CDR3. A D gene is named only where the DNA matches it firmly. Clone size appears in some rows only: once, few, many, or a class for an expanded clone.

J	size	D	V	CDR3	DNA
TRBJ1-2	.	.	TRBV7-2	CASSLEGRALEGYTF	TGTGCCAGCAGCTTAGAGGGGAGGGCTCTGGAGGGCTACACCTTC
TRBJ2-5	.	.	TRBV6-2/TRBV6-3	CASSGLLRETQYF	TGTGCCAGCAGCGGACTACTGCGGGAGACCCAGTACTTC
TRBJ1-4	.	.	TRBV2	CASSVLTTNEKLFF	TGTGCCAGCAGTGTTCTTACAACTAATGAAAAACTGTTTTTT
TRBJ1-1	.	.	TRBV7-2	CASMGGGMNTEAFF	TGTGCCAGCATGGGGGGAGGAATGAACACTGAAGCTTTCTTT
TRBJ1-1	.	.	TRBV9	CASSPGGGNTEAFF	TGTGCCAGCAGTCCGGGGGGAGGGAACACTGAAGCTTTCTTT
TRBJ2-7	.	TRBD1	TRBV7-2	CASSLGGQYYEQYF	TGTGCCAGCAGCTTAGGGGGACAGTACTACGAGCAGTACTTC
TRBJ2-1	.	TRBD1	TRBV18	CASSPPSSGGYNEQFF	TGTGCCAGCTCACCCCCGAGTTCAGGGGGCTACAATGAGCAGTTCTTC
TRBJ2-5	.	.	TRBV13	CASAAWGRRETQYF	TGTGCCAGCGCGGCTTGGGGGCGCCGAGAGACCCAGTACTTC
TRBJ1-2	few	.	TRBV6-5	CASSYGRTTQGHGYTF	TGTGCCAGCAGTTACGGTCGGACAACTCAGGGTCATGGCTACACCTTC
TRBJ2-3	few	.	TRBV5-5	CASSRRDSGDTQYF	TGTGCCAGCAGCCGACGGGACAGCGGGGATACGCAGTATTTT
TRBJ2-3	.	.	TRBV28	CASSLPRRGARTDTQYF	TGTGCCAGCAGTTTGCCTCGAAGGGGCGCCCGCACAGATACGCAGTATTTT
TRBJ2-2	.	TRBD1	TRBV11-3	CAWDSYTGELFF	TGTGCCTGGGACAGCTACACCGGGGAGCTGTTTTTT
TRBJ1-1	.	TRBD1	TRBV18	CASRDQTGFGGAFF	TGTGCCAGCCGGGACCAGACAGGGTTCGGGGGAGCTTTCTTT
TRBJ1-6	.	.	TRBV13	CASRWGGRNNSPLHF	TGTGCCAGCAGATGGGGGGGACGTAATAATTCACCCCTCCACTTT
TRBJ1-3	.	TRBD1	TRBV2	CASSVQGARGNTIYF	TGTGCCAGCAGTGTCCAGGGGGCGCGGGGAAACACCATATATTTT
TRBJ2-1	.	.	TRBV9	CASSVLSGRGGNEQFF	TGTGCCAGCAGCGTACTATCGGGGAGAGGTGGCAATGAGCAGTTCTTC
TRBJ2-5	once	.	TRBV5-1	CASSWTEGETQYF	TGCGCCAGCAGCTGGACAGAGGGGGAGACCCAGTACTTC
TRBJ1-1	.	TRBD1	TRBV6-5	CASSYGTGDYAAQAFF	TGTGCCAGCAGTTACGGGACAGGGGATTATGCCGCTCAAGCTTTCTTT
TRBJ2-1	.	TRBD2	TRBV5-1	CASSFLAGRYNEQFF	TGCGCCAGCAGCTTCCTAGCGGGGAGGTACAATGAGCAGTTCTTC
TRBJ2-1	.	.	TRBV7-6	CASSPWRGDEQFF	TGTGCCAGCAGCCCATGGAGGGGTGATGAGCAGTTCTTC
TRBJ1-4	.	.	TRBV7-6	CASSHGSGGEKLFF	TGTGCCAGCAGCCATGGAAGCGGCGGTGAAAAACTGTTTTTT
TRBJ2-6	.	.	TRBV18	CASSLPGGLGANVLTF	TGTGCCAGTTCCCTCCCCGGGGGGCTTGGGGCCAACGTCCTGACTTTC
TRBJ1-1	.	TRBD1	TRBV27	CASSRRQGEEDTEAFF	TGTGCCAGCAGTAGAAGACAGGGGGAAGAGGACACTGAAGCTTTCTTT
TRBJ2-3	.	.	TRBV18	CASSPPRDTQYF	TGTGCCAGCTCACCACCGCGAGATACGCAGTATTTT
TRBJ2-3	.	.	TRBV2	CASDPNRGRDTQYF	TGTGCCAGCGATCCCAACCGGGGTAGAGATACGCAGTATTTT
TRBJ2-3	.	TRBD2	TRBV5-1	CASRRTSGGLPSTDTQYF	TGCGCCAGCAGGAGGACTAGCGGGGGCCTCCCTAGCACAGATACGCAGTATTTT
TRBJ1-6	once	.	TRBV2	CASSSWGSPLHF	TGTGCCAGCTCAAGCTGGGGCTCACCCCTCCACTTT
TRBJ1-1	.	TRBD1	TRBV30	CAWDRVNTEAFF	TGTGCCTGGGACAGGGTGAACACTGAAGCTTTCTTT
TRBJ2-5	.	.	TRBV18	CASSPPTGSRETQYF	TGTGCCAGCTCACCACCCACAGGGAGCAGGGAGACCCAGTACTTC
TRBJ2-2	.	.	TRBV24-1	CATSDPGRGFGELFF	TGTGCCACCAGTGATCCCGGACGGGGATTCGGGGAGCTGTTTTTT
TRBJ1-1	.	.	TRBV29-1	CSVSGLNTEAFF	TGCAGCGTTTCAGGCCTGAACACTGAAGCTTTCTTT
TRBJ2-7	few	.	TRBV4-1	CASSQGDTSYEQYF	TGCGCCAGCAGCCAAGGGGACACTAGTTACGAGCAGTACTTC
TRBJ1-1	.	TRBD1	TRBV18	CASSVDRGPVTEAFF	TGTGCCAGCTCAGTAGACAGGGGGCCGGTAACCGAAGCTTTCTTT
TRBJ1-2	once	.	TRBV5-1	CASSLTETGYGYTF	TGCGCCAGCAGCTTGACCGAGACGGGCTATGGCTACACCTTC
TRBJ2-3	.	TRBD2	TRBV7-2	CASSGFLAGGPDTQYF	TGTGCCAGCAGCGGATTTCTAGCGGGGGGGCCAGATACGCAGTATTTT
TRBJ2-5	.	.	TRBV2	CASRRGSGAGETQYF	TGTGCCAGCAGGAGGGGGTCCGGGGCTGGGGAGACCCAGTACTTC
TRBJ1-6	.	.	TRBV28	CASRRSSGSYNSPLHF	TGTGCCAGCAGGCGGTCTTCTGGCTCCTATAATTCACCCCTCCACTTT
TRBJ1-5	.	.	TRBV18	CASSRTDNQPQHF	TGTGCCAGCTCACGAACAGACAATCAGCCCCAGCATTTT
TRBJ1-5	.	.	TRBV27	CASSLSWDSNQPQHF	TGTGCCAGCAGTTTATCCTGGGACTCTAATCAGCCCCAGCATTTT
TRBJ2-5	few	.	TRBV10-3	CAISGAAQETQYF	TGTGCCATCAGTGGGGCTGCCCAAGAGACCCAGTACTTC
TRBJ1-1	.	TRBD1	TRBV6-5	CASSYSGTGSRAFF	TGTGCCAGCAGTTACTCCGGGACAGGGTCGCGTGCTTTCTTT
TRBJ1-1	.	.	TRBV7-8	CASSLEAGVETEAFF	TGTGCCAGCAGCTTAGAGGCAGGGGTTGAAACTGAAGCTTTCTTT
TRBJ1-2	.	.	TRBV3-1/TRBV3-2	CASSQGDKNYGYTF	TGTGCCAGCAGCCAAGGAGACAAGAACTATGGCTACACCTTC
TRBJ2-1	.	TRBD2	TRBV9	CASSVAGTTYNEQFF	TGTGCCAGCAGCGTCGCGGGGACTACCTACAATGAGCAGTTCTTC
TRBJ1-2	many	.	TRBV27	CASSTRDTNYGYTF	TGTGCCAGCAGTACCCGGGACACAAACTATGGCTACACCTTC
TRBJ1-4	.	.	TRBV10-3	CAISESAHTGGEKLFF	TGTGCCATCAGTGAGTCGGCTCATACAGGCGGCGAAAAACTGTTTTTT
TRBJ1-1	.	.	TRBV6-2/TRBV6-3	CASSYDSTGSTEAFF	TGTGCCAGCAGTTACGATAGCACAGGGAGCACTGAAGCTTTCTTT
TRBJ1-1	once	.	TRBV13	CASSLGSRGEAFF	TGTGCCAGCAGCTTAGGCTCTCGAGGTGAAGCTTTCTTT
TRBJ1-1	.	.	TRBV29-1	CSVEGGEAFF	TGCAGCGTTGAGGGGGGTGAAGCTTTCTTT
TRBJ2-2	.	.	TRBV5-4	CASSLAEGELFF	TGTGCCAGCAGCTTGGCCGAGGGGGAGCTGTTTTTT
TRBJ1-4	.	.	TRBV2	CASSSTNEKLFF	TGTGCCAGCTCATCAACTAATGAAAAACTGTTTTTT
TRBJ2-2	.	TRBD2	TRBV28	CASSLPQPGGGTGELFF	TGTGCCAGCAGCCTCCCCCAGCCGGGGGGGGGCACCGGGGAGCTGTTTTTT
TRBJ1-5	.	TRBD1	TRBV25-1	CASSPGGGQPQHF	TGTGCCAGCAGTCCAGGGGGAGGTCAGCCCCAGCATTTT
TRBJ1-1	.	TRBD1	TRBV27	CASSLQGGTEAFF	TGTGCCAGCAGCCTGCAGGGGGGCACTGAAGCTTTCTTT
TRBJ1-1	.	.	TRBV11-2	CASSYSQGLNTEAFF	TGTGCCAGCAGCTACTCACAGGGTCTGAACACTGAAGCTTTCTTT
TRBJ1-2	.	TRBD1	TRBV7-2	CASSRGTGAGYTF	TGTGCCAGCAGCCGAGGGACAGGGGCGGGCTACACCTTC
TRBJ1-1	.	.	TRBV4-1	CASSYRQTNTEAFF	TGCGCCAGCAGCTACCGACAGACGAACACTGAAGCTTTCTTT
TRBJ1-1	.	TRBD1	TRBV27	CASSASTGVAEAFF	TGTGCCAGCAGTGCATCGACAGGGGTGGCCGAAGCTTTCTTT
TRBJ2-2	.	.	TRBV29-1	CSVVLATGELFF	TGCAGCGTTGTCCTAGCGACCGGGGAGCTGTTTTTT
TRBJ1-5	once	TRBD1	TRBV6-5	CASNRQGANQPQHF	TGTGCCAGTAACCGACAGGGCGCCAATCAGCCCCAGCATTTT